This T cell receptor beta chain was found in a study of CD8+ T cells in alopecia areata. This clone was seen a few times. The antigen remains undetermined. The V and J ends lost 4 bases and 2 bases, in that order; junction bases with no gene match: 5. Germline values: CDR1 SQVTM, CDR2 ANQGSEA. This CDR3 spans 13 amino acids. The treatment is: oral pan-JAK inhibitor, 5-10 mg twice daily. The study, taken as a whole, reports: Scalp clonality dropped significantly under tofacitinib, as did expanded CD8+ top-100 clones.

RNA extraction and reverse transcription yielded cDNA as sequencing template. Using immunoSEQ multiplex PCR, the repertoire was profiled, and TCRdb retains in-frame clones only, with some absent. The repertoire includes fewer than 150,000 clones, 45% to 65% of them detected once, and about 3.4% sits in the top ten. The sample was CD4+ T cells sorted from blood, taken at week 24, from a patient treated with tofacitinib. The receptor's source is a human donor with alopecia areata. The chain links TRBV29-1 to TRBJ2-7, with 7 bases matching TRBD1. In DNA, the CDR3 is TGCAGCGTTGGAGGGGGCTTGACCTACGAGCAGTACTTC. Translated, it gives CSVGGGLTYEQYF.